This T cell receptor (beta chain) derives from a study of shared clonotypes between healthy human individuals (TCRdb year 2020). As for the study more broadly: The cohort comprised a couple of women and a few men aged 18 to 49 years. The study deeply sequenced blood TCR repertoires of five healthy adults to estimate repertoire size and the extent of clonotype sharing between individuals. Different laboratories and diverse techniques were used to prepare libraries and sequence TCR repertoires, to increase sequencing depth and limit assay-specific biases. Per donor, leukapheresis produced somewhere between about 0.8 and 9.5 billion PBMCs. What the study reported, not specific to this receptor: Because the study included a small number of donors, the genetic and exposure-history diversity represented was limited. Sampling was limited to blood, and TCR repertoires in tissue likely differ from TCR repertoires in blood. Based on pairwise subsampling, the degree of clonotype sharing among donors was expected to be affected by sequencing depth.

The donors were healthy, HIV-negative adults with no recently reported acute infections or vaccinations. Every donor was a Caucasian adult living in Nashville, Tennessee, USA. For unsorted samples, tens of millions of PBMCs were counted and genomic DNA was extracted with the QIAamp DNA Blood Mini kit. Blood was obtained by leukapheresis, after which PBMCs were separated by Ficoll-Histopaque density gradient centrifugation and cryopreserved in liquid nitrogen vapor phase. Points on this clone: Its binding antigen is unknown. It has no much larger one-base neighbor in the sample; base qualities were not kept.

The CDR3, from cysteine to phenylalanine, totals 14 residues. Just the 42-base CDR3 DNA is kept, in frame starting at base 1. CDR1 is given as MDHEN and CDR2 as SYDVKM, both from the germline V gene. V loses 0 bases, J loses 5 bases, and the germline ends lie 8 bases apart. TCR CDR3 regions were amplified from genomic DNA by multiplex PCR using the deep immunoSEQ assay. Extracted genomic DNA from each cell subset was distributed evenly across all wells of several immunoSEQ 96-well plates, and each plate was treated as a replicate. For unsorted PBMC, 250 to 350 ng of genomic DNA, equivalent to about 30,000 T cell genomes, went into each replicate PCR. Unsorted PBMC genomic DNA was sequenced across ten immunoSEQ deep assay plates. Purified libraries were measured with a Qubit 3.0 fluorometer, size-checked on a Bioanalyzer 2100, and measured again with the KAPA Library Quantification kit. A separate single-read 150-cycle Illumina NextSeq 550 flow cell was used to sequence each immunoSEQ 96-well plate. The published analysis was carried out like this. Because the immunoSEQ output held only junctional sequences and lacked quality scores, the filtering could not match the filtering applied to full-length reads. To assign V/J genes and CDR3, sequences were annotated against IMGT germline references using PyIR, a Python wrapper for IgBLAST v1.9. Reads were removed for weak V/J assignments (E-value above 1e-6), missing CDR3, stop codons, out-of-frame junctions, or ambiguous translated residues. V3J clonotypes were defined as sequences sharing an identical inferred V gene, J gene, and CDR3 amino acid sequence. Percentage overlap between repertoires was computed as shared unique clonotypes divided by the size of the smaller repertoire. RTK rarefaction, the Chao1 estimator, and Recon v2.1 estimates of unobserved clonotypes were used to assess repertoire richness. TCRdb took over this immuneACCESS table, retaining in-frame rearrangements with V and J assigned. Such tables are incomplete; in checked studies, under half of the missing clones stem from an unresolved V gene, and the remainder is unexplained. Clonal size and the V and J genes are those of that table, whereas D and trimming came from the DNA. Here the sample has 400,000 to 600,000 clones; 75% to 80% occur a single time. The ten largest clones take up approximately 13% of the sample.

The rearrangement joined TRBV28 to TRBJ2-1; possibly the D gene is TRBD1, per 5 matching bases. Sequences were obtained from PBMCs. The source is a woman between 40 and 50 years old in good health. Some clones in this sample may be carry-over from other donors' samples. The sequenced DNA is TGTGCCAGCAGTTTATGGGACATCAACAATGAGCAGTTCTTC. Its translation is CASSLWDINNEQFF.